The 25 T cell receptor beta chains below were found in one sample sequenced in a study of blood T cell repertoires in COVID-19. Assay used: immunoSEQ multiplex PCR; TCRdb lists only in-frame clones, some missing. The sample consists of 69,000 or so clones, roughly 80% of them appearing once. The sample was peripheral blood. The receptors derive from a woman older than 75 with acute or convalescent COVID-19.

The chain uses TRBV7-2 and TRBJ2-3, with 9 bases identical to TRBD2. This CDR3 comprises 13 residues. V shed 6 bases and J 3 bases; nucleotides not matched to a gene: 1. CDR1 is SGHTA and CDR2 is FQGNSA in the germline V gene. CDR3 DNA: TGTGCCAGCAGGAGCGGGGGGACAGATACGCAGTATTTT. This sequence encodes CASRSGGTDTQYF.

The chain carries TRBV2 and TRBJ2-3; 11 bases map to TRBD2. This CDR3 has 18 residues. The V and J ends lost 2 bases and 6 bases, in that order; junction bases with no gene match: 13. Germline V gives CDR1 SNHLY, CDR2 FYNNEI. CDR3 DNA sequence: TGTGCCAGCAGTGAATGGTCAGCGACTAGCGGGGTGTATGATACGCAGTATTTT. Its translation is CASSEWSATSGVYDTQYF.

The V gene is TRBV14, the J gene TRBJ2-1, with D perhaps matching TRBD1 (6 bases). Trimming stripped 3 bases from V and 3 bases from J, with 12 bases between. The CDR3 sequence is 15 residues long. Germline CDR1 and CDR2: SGHDN and FVKESK. The CDR3 sequence is CASSQDRTFYNEQFF. DNA for the CDR3: TGTGCCAGCAGCCAGGACAGAACTTTCTACAATGAGCAGTTCTTC.

The chain couples TRBV14 to TRBJ1-1; no firm D call. Germline lookup yields CDR1 SGHDN and CDR2 FVKESK. The CDR3 runs 15 residues. The germline V and J ends were trimmed by 0 bases and 6 bases, with 14 bases remaining between them. The CDR3 sequence is CASSQDRIGQAEAFF. CDR3 DNA sequence: TGTGCCAGCAGCCAAGATAGAATCGGTCAGGCTGAAGCTTTCTTT.

The gene calls are TRBV6-5 and TRBJ1-2, with D tentatively TRBD1 (6 bases). V was trimmed by 2 bases and J by 8 bases, leaving 15 bases between them. This CDR3 region has 14 residues. Germline assignment: CDR1 MNHEY and CDR2 SVGAGI. In DNA, the CDR3 is TGTGCCAGCAGTTACCAACGGGGGGCGGGCGGCTACACCTTC. Its translation: CASSYQRGAGGYTF.

This chain joins TRBV11-2 and TRBJ2-3; D call uncertain. There are 16 residues in the CDR3. V dropped 0 bases and J dropped 3 bases, with 13 bases sitting between them. In germline, CDR1 is SGHAT, CDR2 FQNNGV. The CDR3 is CASSLDWKLRTDTQYF. DNA of the CDR3: TGTGCCAGCAGCTTAGATTGGAAACTAAGGACAGATACGCAGTATTTT.

The chain uses TRBV18 and TRBJ1-1; 7 bases agree with TRBD1. Germline CDR1 and CDR2: KGHSH and LQKENI. The CDR3 is 15 amino acids. V lost 6 bases, J lost 0 bases, and 7 bases stayed unmatched. The CDR3 is CASSLWDSLNTEAFF. The DNA of the CDR3 is TGTGCCAGCTCCCTCTGGGACAGTTTGAACACTGAAGCTTTCTTT.

The chain is built from TRBV18 and TRBJ1-5; TRBD1 agrees at 7 bases. Germline CDR1 reads KGHSH; CDR2 reads LQKENI. J was trimmed by 3 bases and V by 3 bases; bases with no gene match: 2. The CDR3 contains 14 residues. The CDR3 DNA reads as TGTGCCAGCTCACCGACAGGGAACAATCAGCCCCAGCATTTT. Translation: CASSPTGNNQPQHF.

The V gene is TRBV3-1 (or the pseudogene TRBV3-2), the J gene TRBJ2-2; TRBD1 aligns across 9 bases. There are 15 residues in the CDR3. The V gene end was trimmed by 2 bases and the J gene end by 4 bases; junction bases not matched to a gene: 2. Per the germline V gene, CDR1 is LGHDT and CDR2 is YNNKEL (reference sequence). As DNA, the CDR3 is TGTGCCAGCAGCCAAACAGGGGGCAGCACCGGGGAGCTGTTTTTT. Protein sequence: CASSQTGGSTGELFF.

The chain recombines TRBV24-1 with TRBJ2-1; 9 positions agree with TRBD2. The CDR3 consists of 16 residues. J lost 7 bases, V lost 4 bases, and 10 bases had no gene match. CDR1 is KGHDR, CDR2 SFDVKD, per germline. Written as DNA, the CDR3 is TGTGCCACCAGTGACCCAAGCGGGGGGCCCAGAAATGAGCAGTTCTTC. Protein: CATSDPSGGPRNEQFF.

This chain uses TRBV6-1 with TRBJ2-2; 9 bases are a match to TRBD2. This CDR3 spans 16 amino acids. The junction had 1 base not matched to a gene; V was cut back by 2 bases and J by 0 bases. Per germline, CDR1 MNHNS and CDR2 SASEGT. Here the CDR3 reads CASSELAGTNTGELFF. The CDR3, as DNA: TGTGCCAGCAGTGAACTAGCGGGGACGAACACCGGGGAGCTGTTTTTT.

This sequence joins TRBV5-4 and TRBJ2-3, with TRBD2 as a possible D gene (6 bases). Germline V gene data show CDR1 as SGHNT and CDR2 as YYREEE (reference sequence). V was clipped by 1 base and J by 5 bases, with 11 bases between them. The CDR3 has 14 residues. CDR3 protein: CASSLFAGRDTQYF. In DNA form, the CDR3 reads TGTGCCAGCAGCTTGTTCGCGGGGCGAGATACGCAGTATTTT.

The V call is TRBV5-1, the J call TRBJ2-1, with 9 bases lining up with TRBD1. Germline CDR1 and CDR2: SGHRS and YFSETQ. The V gene end was trimmed by 2 bases and the J gene end by 4 bases; junction bases not matched to a gene: 7. This CDR3 spans 16 amino acids. CDR3 DNA sequence: TGCGCCAGCAGCTTAGGGACAGGGTACCCTTACAATGAGCAGTTCTTC. Encoded protein: CASSLGTGYPYNEQFF. The full variable domain, rest sourced from reference TRBV5-1 and TRBJ2-1, is KAGVTQTPRYLIKTRGQQVTLSCSPISGHRSVSWYQQTPGQGLQFLFEYFSETQRNKGNFPGRFSGRQFSNSRSEMNVSTLELGDSALYLCASSLGTGYPYNEQFFGPGTRLTVL.

In nucleotides, the CDR3 is TGCAGTGTTATCCGGGGATTGGAGCTGTTTTTT. Protein product: CSVIRGLELFF. The V gene is TRBV20-1, the J gene TRBJ2-2, with TRBD2 as a possible D gene (5 bases). The CDR3 has 11 residues. Germline V gives CDR1 DFQATT, CDR2 SNEGSKA (reference sequence). With 7 bases removed from V and 10 bases from J, the gap between germline ends came to 13 bases.

The chain links TRBV5-1 to TRBJ1-1, with a tentative D call TRBD1 (5 bases). This CDR3 has 15 amino acids. Germline V gives CDR1 SGHRS, CDR2 YFSETQ. The V gene lost 0 bases and the J gene lost 1 base, with 10 bases spanning the gap. The chain's CDR3 is CASSLGAGSNTEAFF. For the CDR3, the DNA is TGCGCCAGCAGCTTGGGGGCAGGGTCGAACACTGAAGCTTTCTTT.

This clone is a singleton in its sample. The rearrangement uses TRBV11-2 and TRBJ1-6; D is ambiguous. Trimming stripped 5 bases from V and 7 bases from J, with 15 bases between. CDR3 length: 15 residues. The germline V gene encodes CDR1 SGHAT and CDR2 FQNNGV. The CDR3 reads CASSPGLRSNSPLHF. The CDR3 nucleotides are TGTGCCAGCAGCCCCGGTTTGAGAAGCAATTCACCCCTCCACTTT.

This chain joins TRBV5-1 and TRBJ2-5; D is possibly TRBD2 (7 bases). The CDR3 length is 16 residues. Trimming took 4 bases from V and 1 from J, leaving 17 bases between them. The V gene's germline CDR1 is SGHRS and CDR2 YFSETQ. The CDR3 spells CASSDFRGGAQETQYF. In nucleotides, the CDR3 is TGCGCCAGCAGCGATTTCAGAGGGGGGGCCCAAGAGACCCAGTACTTC.

The rearrangement joins TRBV10-3 to TRBJ1-5; 12 bases are shared with TRBD1. The V and J ends lost 8 bases and 7 bases, in that order; junction bases with no gene match: 6. The CDR3 covers 14 residues. CDR1 is ENHRY, CDR2 SYGVKD, per germline. The CDR3 sequence: CAISGQGAGQPQHF. CDR3 DNA sequence: TGTGCCATCTCGGGACAGGGGGCAGGACAGCCCCAGCATTTT.

This rearrangement joins TRBV28 to TRBJ1-1, with TRBD1 matching 7 bases. The junction had 5 bases not matched to a gene; V was cut back by 3 bases and J by 1 base. The CDR3 extends over 15 amino acids. Germline CDR1 is MDHEN and CDR2 is SYDVKM. CDR3 nucleotide sequence: TGTGCCAGCAGTTTCTTCAGGGGGAAGAACACTGAAGCTTTCTTT. Protein product: CASSFFRGKNTEAFF.

The chain combines TRBV7-8 with TRBJ2-7, with TRBD1 matching over 9 bases. Germline V gene sequence: CDR1 SGHVS, CDR2 FQNEAQ. There are 15 residues in the CDR3. The J segment lost 2 bases and the V segment lost 3 bases, leaving 5 bases of the junction unmatched. This CDR3 reads CASSFGTGSPYEQYF. The CDR3 nucleotides are TGTGCCAGCAGCTTCGGGACAGGGAGCCCCTACGAGCAGTACTTC.

V and J are TRBV18 and TRBJ2-7, with D possibly matching TRBD1 (6 bases). Germline values: CDR1 KGHSH, CDR2 LQKENI. This CDR3 is built from 13 residues. V was clipped by 0 bases and J by 7 bases, with 10 bases between them. In DNA form, the CDR3 reads TGTGCCAGCTCACCACCCTCAGGGGTAGAGCAGTACTTC. Protein sequence: CASSPPSGVEQYF.

The chain is built from TRBV3-1 (or the pseudogene TRBV3-2) and TRBJ2-7; 7 nucleotides match TRBD2. V shed 3 bases, J shed 0 bases, and the junction held 2 bases outside the gene matches. This CDR3 is built from 14 residues. Looked up from germline, CDR1 is LGHDT and CDR2 is YNNKEL (reference sequence). The CDR3 spells CASSQRGSSYEQYF. In nucleotides, the CDR3 is TGTGCCAGCAGCCAGCGGGGGAGCTCCTACGAGCAGTACTTC.

The chain employs TRBV4-2 and TRBJ1-1; 10 nucleotides line up with TRBD1. This CDR3 contains 15 residues. V was clipped by 4 bases and J by 6 bases; unmatched bases: 8. Germline V gene lookup returns CDR1 LGHNA and CDR2 YNFKEQ. CDR3 amino acids: CASSLSTTGGSEAFF. CDR3 sequence (DNA): TGTGCCAGCAGCCTTTCCACGACAGGGGGCTCTGAAGCTTTCTTT.

V and J are TRBV5-5 and TRBJ1-1; 7 nucleotides match TRBD1. The germline CDR1 and CDR2 sequences are SGHKS and YYEKEE (reference sequence). CDR3 size: 14 residues. Trimming cost V 3 bases and J 7 bases; bases outside gene matches: 9. CDR3 DNA: TGTGCCAGCAGCTCGACACAGGGGATCGGTGAAGCTTTCTTT. It codes for CASSSTQGIGEAFF.

This clone was detected only once. The chain combines TRBV7-2 with TRBJ1-2; 7 nucleotides agree with TRBD1. The V gene's germline CDR1 is SGHTA and CDR2 FQGNSA. Trimming removed 1 base from V and 2 bases from J; junction bases left unmatched: 4. This CDR3 comprises 15 residues. CDR3 in amino acids: CASSLGAGGNYGYTF. The CDR3 DNA follows: TGTGCCAGCAGCTTAGGAGCAGGGGGAAACTATGGCTACACCTTC.